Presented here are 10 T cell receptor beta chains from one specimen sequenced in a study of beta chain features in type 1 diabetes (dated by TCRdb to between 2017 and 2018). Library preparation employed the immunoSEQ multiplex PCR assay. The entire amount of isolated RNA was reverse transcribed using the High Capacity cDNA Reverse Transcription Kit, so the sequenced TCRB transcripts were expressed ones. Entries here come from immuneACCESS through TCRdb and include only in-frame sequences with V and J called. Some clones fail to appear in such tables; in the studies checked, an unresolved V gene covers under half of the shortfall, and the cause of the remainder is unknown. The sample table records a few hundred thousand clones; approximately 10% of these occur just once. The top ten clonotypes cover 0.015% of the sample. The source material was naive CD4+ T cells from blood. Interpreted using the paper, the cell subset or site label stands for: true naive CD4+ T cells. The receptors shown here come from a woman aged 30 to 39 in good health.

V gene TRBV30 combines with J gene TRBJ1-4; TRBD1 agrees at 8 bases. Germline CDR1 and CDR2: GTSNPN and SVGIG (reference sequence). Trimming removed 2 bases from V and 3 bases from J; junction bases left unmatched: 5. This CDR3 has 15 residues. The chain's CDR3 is CAWSPVTGANEKLFF. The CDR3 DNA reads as TGTGCCTGGAGTCCCGTGACAGGGGCTAATGAAAAACTGTTTTTT.

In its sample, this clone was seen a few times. The chain's CDR3 is CASAWDSSSYEQYF. Here the CDR3 DNA reads TGTGCCAGCGCATGGGACAGCAGCTCCTACGAGCAGTACTTC. V usage is TRBV6-5 and J usage is TRBJ2-7; 7 bases match TRBD1. The germline CDR1 and CDR2 sequences are MNHEY and SVGAGI. V was clipped by 8 bases and J by 0 bases; unmatched bases: 7. The length of the CDR3 is 14 residues.

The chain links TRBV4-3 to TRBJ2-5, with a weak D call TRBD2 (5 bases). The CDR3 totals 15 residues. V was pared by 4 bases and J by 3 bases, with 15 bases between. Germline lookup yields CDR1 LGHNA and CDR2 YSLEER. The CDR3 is CASSRRLSGEETQYF. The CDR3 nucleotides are TGCGCCAGCAGCCGGCGACTAAGCGGAGAAGAGACCCAGTACTTC.

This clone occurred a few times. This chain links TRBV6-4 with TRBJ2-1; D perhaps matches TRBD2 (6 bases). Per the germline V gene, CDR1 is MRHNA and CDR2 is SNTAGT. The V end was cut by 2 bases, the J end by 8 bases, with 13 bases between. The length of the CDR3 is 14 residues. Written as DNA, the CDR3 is TGTGCCAGCAGTGACGTTTCGGGAGTGGATGAGCAGTTCTTC. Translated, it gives CASSDVSGVDEQFF.

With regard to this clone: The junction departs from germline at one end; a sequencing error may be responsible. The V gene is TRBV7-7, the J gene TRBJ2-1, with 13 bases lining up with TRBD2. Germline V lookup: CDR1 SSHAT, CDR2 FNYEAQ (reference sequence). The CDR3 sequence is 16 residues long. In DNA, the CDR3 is TGTGCTAGCAGCTTACTAGCGGGAGGGCCCGGCAATGAGCAGTTCTTC. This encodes CASSLLAGGPGNEQFF.

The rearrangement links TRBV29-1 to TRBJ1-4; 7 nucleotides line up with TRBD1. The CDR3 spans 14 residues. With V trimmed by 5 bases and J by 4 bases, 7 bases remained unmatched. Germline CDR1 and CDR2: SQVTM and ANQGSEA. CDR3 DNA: TGCAGCGTTAGAAGGGGGCGAGGTAATGAAAAACTGTTTTTT. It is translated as CSVRRGRGNEKLFF. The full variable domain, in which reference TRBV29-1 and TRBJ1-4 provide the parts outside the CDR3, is SAVISQKPSRDICQRGTSLTIQCQVDSQVTMMFWYRQQPGQSLTLIATANQGSEATYESGFVIDKFPISRPNLTFSTLTVSNMSPEDSSIYLCSVRRGRGNEKLFFGSGTQLSVL.

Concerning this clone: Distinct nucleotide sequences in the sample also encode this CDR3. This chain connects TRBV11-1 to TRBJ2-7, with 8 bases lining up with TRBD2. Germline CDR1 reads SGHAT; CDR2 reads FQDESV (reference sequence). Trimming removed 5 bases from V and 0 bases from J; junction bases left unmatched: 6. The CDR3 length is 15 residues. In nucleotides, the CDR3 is TGTGCCAGCAGCCGAACTAGCGGTAGCTCCTACGAGCAGTACTTC. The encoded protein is CASSRTSGSSYEQYF.

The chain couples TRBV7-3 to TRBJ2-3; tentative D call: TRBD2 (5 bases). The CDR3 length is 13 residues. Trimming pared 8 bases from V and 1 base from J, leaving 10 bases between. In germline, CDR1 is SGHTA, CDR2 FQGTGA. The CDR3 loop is CASGSGGTDTQYF. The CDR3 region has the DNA TGTGCCAGCGGCTCCGGGGGCACAGATACGCAGTATTTT. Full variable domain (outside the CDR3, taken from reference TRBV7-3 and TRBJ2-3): GAGVSQTPSNKVTEKGKYVELRCDPISGHTALYWYRQSLGQGPEFLIYFQGTGAADDSGLPNDRFFAVRPEGSVSTLKIQRTERGDSAVYLCASGSGGTDTQYFGPGTRLTVL.

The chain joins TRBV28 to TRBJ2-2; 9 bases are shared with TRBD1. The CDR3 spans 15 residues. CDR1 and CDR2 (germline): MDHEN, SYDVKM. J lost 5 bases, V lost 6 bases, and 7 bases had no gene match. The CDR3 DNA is TGTGCCAGCAGGCCCACAGGGGGCGGAACCGGGGAGCTGTTTTTT. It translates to CASRPTGGGTGELFF.

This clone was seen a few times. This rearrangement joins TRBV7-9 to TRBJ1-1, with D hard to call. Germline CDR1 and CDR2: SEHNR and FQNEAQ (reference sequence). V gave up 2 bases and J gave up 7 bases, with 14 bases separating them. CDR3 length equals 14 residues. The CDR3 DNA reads TGTGCCAGCAGCTTAAGAAGGGAGAGGCTTGAAGCTTTCTTT. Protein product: CASSLRRERLEAFF.